This T cell receptor (beta chain) was retrieved from a study of T cells after yellow fever vaccination. In TCRdb, the 5' RACE reads were re-called with MiXCR into one record per CDR3 protein. This sample has 300,000 or so distinct CDR3 sequences; approximately 3.9% occur once, and the top ten carry about 24%. Regarding the study as a whole: Researchers noted that a small share of clonotypes showed up in both CD4 and CD8 compartments.

CDR3 length equals 14 residues. Trimming cost V 5 bases and J 9 bases, with 14 bases left between them. This clonotype was detected only a few times. Its specificity is unknown. This receptor was taken from a man between 18 and 35 years old who received the YFV17D yellow fever vaccine. Sequences were derived from PBMCs, sampled 5 days after the yellow fever booster vaccination. This chain links TRBV12-3 or TRBV12-4 with TRBJ1-6; TRBD1 is a possible D gene (6 bases). CDR3 sequence: CASSLGGGGSPLHF. CDR3 bases: TGTGCCAGCAGTCTAGGGGGTGGGGGTTCACCCCTCCACTTT.